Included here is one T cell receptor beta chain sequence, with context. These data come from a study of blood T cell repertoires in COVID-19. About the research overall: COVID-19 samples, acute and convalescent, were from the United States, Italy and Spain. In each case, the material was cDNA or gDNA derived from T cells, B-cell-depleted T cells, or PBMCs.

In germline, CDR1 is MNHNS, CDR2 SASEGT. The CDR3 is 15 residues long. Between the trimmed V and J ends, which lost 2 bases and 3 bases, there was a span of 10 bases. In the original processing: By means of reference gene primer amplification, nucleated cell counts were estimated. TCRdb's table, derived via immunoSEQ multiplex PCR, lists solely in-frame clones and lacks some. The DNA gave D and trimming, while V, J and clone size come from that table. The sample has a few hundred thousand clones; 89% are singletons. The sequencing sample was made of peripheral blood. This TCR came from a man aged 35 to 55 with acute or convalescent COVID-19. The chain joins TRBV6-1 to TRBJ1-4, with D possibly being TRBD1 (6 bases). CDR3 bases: TGTGCCAGCAGTGAACAGGGGATCGCTAATGAAAAACTGTTTTTT. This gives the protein CASSEQGIANEKLFF.